A single sample is the source of the 17 T cell receptor beta chains below, sequenced in a study of metastatic and nonmetastatic thyroid tumors. TCRdb re-called clones via MiXCR from the PCR reads. The repertoire consists of fewer than 15,000 clones, with 27% occurring once and the leading ten covering 19%. No treatment of any kind had been given to any patient before thyroid surgery. The sequencing input was tumor tissue. The receptors come from a female donor with papillary thyroid cancer or a benign thyroid nodule (not recorded which). Some clones in this sample may be carry-over from other donors' samples.

As for this clone: One end of the junction does not line up with germline, which may come from a read error. The gene calls are TRBV5-1 and TRBJ1-1; no definite D call. From germline, CDR1 is SGHRS and CDR2 YFSETQ. There are 12 residues in the CDR3. CDR3 DNA sequence: TGTGCCAGCAGCTCCTGGTCCACTGAAGCTTTCTTT. It translates to CASSSWSTEAFF.

This clone has a count of ten or more. The chain carries TRBV6-1 and TRBJ2-3, with TRBD2 matching over 10 bases. CDR1 is MNHNS, CDR2 SASEGT, per germline. The length of the CDR3 is 14 residues. The V segment lost 4 bases and the J segment 4 bases; nucleotides outside the gene matches: 2. The CDR3 DNA sequence: TGTGCCAGCAGTGTAGCGGGAGGACCAGATACGCAGTATTTT. Protein: CASSVAGGPDTQYF.

In this sample, this clone is medium-sized. The gene calls are TRBV5-1 and TRBJ2-3; unclear D gene. The CDR3 runs 14 residues. Germline assignment: CDR1 SGHRS and CDR2 YFSETQ. Trimming cost V 4 bases and J 2 bases, with 11 bases left between them. The CDR3 DNA sequence: TGCGCCAGCAGCGTGAGCGTCGACACAGATACGCAGTATTTT. Protein sequence: CASSVSVDTDTQYF.

This clone was recorded many times. The chain carries TRBV5-1 and TRBJ1-1, with TRBD1 as a possible D gene (5 bases). Trimming cost V 3 bases and J 6 bases, with 15 bases left between them. From germline, CDR1 is SGHRS and CDR2 YFSETQ. The CDR3 runs 14 residues. In DNA, the CDR3 is TGCGCCAGCAGCTGGGAGCAGGGTAGTGCTGAAGCTTTCTTT. This translates into CASSWEQGSAEAFF.

This clone was seen ten or more times. The chain recombines TRBV6-2 or TRBV6-3 with TRBJ2-4; 9 bases map to TRBD2. Unmatched junction bases numbered 13, after V lost 2 bases and J lost 2 bases. The germline CDR1 and CDR2 sequences are MNHEY and SVGEGT. This CDR3 comprises 19 residues. The CDR3 DNA follows: TGTGCCAGCAGTTACGGTCTAGCGGGACTCCTACACACCAAAAACATTCAGTACTTC. The encoded protein is CASSYGLAGLLHTKNIQYF.

This clone has just a few counts. V gene TRBV27 combines with J gene TRBJ1-1; D might be TRBD1 (5 bases). Germline CDR1 reads MNHEY; CDR2 reads SMNVEV (reference sequence). CDR3 length equals 13 residues. V lost 1 base to trimming and J lost 5 bases, with 8 bases between them. CDR3 region: CASSLYRRTEAFF. The CDR3 region has the DNA TGTGCCAGCAGTTTATACAGGCGGACTGAAGCTTTCTTT.

This clone was recorded only once. The chain recombines TRBV7-6 with TRBJ1-1; D is perhaps TRBD1 (5 bases). Germline CDR1 reads SGHVS; CDR2 reads FNYEAQ. The CDR3 consists of 15 residues. Trimming left V 2 bases short and J 4 bases short, with 14 bases between. The CDR3 DNA sequence: TGTGCCAGCAGCTTAAGGGCAGGGTGGTTCACTGAAGCTTTCTTT. Its protein product is CASSLRAGWFTEAFF.

The V and J genes are TRBV27 and TRBJ2-1, with 7 bases that match TRBD2. Germline CDR1 and CDR2: MNHEY and SMNVEV (reference sequence). After removal of 2 bases from V and 2 bases from J, the junction contained 3 bases not matched to a gene. CDR3 length equals 15 residues. In DNA form, the CDR3 reads TGTGCCAGCAGTTTAGCTAGCGGTACCTACAATGAGCAGTTCTTC. It yields the protein CASSLASGTYNEQFF.

This chain connects TRBV6-1 to TRBJ1-2; D may be TRBD1 (5 bases). V was cut by 7 bases and J by 4 bases, with 13 bases left in between. The CDR3 covers 13 residues. Germline loops: CDR1 MNHNS, CDR2 SASEGT. The CDR3 spells CASTLDGTYGYTF. CDR3 nucleotide sequence: TGTGCCAGCACCCTAGATGGGACCTATGGCTACACCTTC.

This clone has more than one count but fewer than ten. The chain is built from TRBV6-1 and TRBJ1-5, with D unclear. The CDR3 extends over 15 amino acids. Looked up from germline, CDR1 is MNHNS and CDR2 is SASEGT. The V end was cut by 7 bases, the J end by 0 bases, with 13 bases between. The CDR3 loop is CASIPDGYSNQPQHF. The DNA of the CDR3 is TGTGCCAGCATCCCGGACGGCTATAGCAATCAGCCCCAGCATTTT.

This clone was seen just once. An end of the junction differs from the germline gene, which may be a read error. Other nucleotide sequences from this sample produce the same CDR3. CDR3: CAWGTGSSLKLFF. The CDR3, as DNA: TGCGCCTGGGGGACAGGGAGCTCCCTAAAGCTGTTTTTT. The chain is built from TRBV30 and TRBJ1-4, with TRBD1 identical over 9 bases. Germline-derived CDR1 and CDR2 are GTSNPN and SVGIG (reference sequence). The CDR3 consists of 13 residues.

In its sample, this clone ranks as medium-sized. The chain couples TRBV7-9 to TRBJ2-3; the D gene is possibly TRBD1 (6 bases). The V gene's germline CDR1 is SEHNR and CDR2 FQNEAQ (reference sequence). Trimming shortened V by 5 bases and J by 2 bases, and 14 bases separated the two germline ends. This CDR3 contains 15 residues. CDR3 coding DNA: TGTGCCAGCAGCCCTAGGACAGAATCCACAGATACGCAGTATTTT. Residues: CASSPRTESTDTQYF.

The rearrangement joins TRBV12-3 or TRBV12-4 to TRBJ1-1; D unclear. This CDR3 is built from 13 residues. The germline V and J ends were trimmed by 1 base and 1 base, with 4 bases remaining between them. The CDR3 coding sequence is TGTGCCAGCAGTTTAGGGCCGAACACTGAAGCTTTCTTT. As protein: CASSLGPNTEAFF.

V and J are TRBV9 and TRBJ1-6, with D possibly being TRBD1 (5 bases). CDR1 and CDR2 (germline): SGDLS, YYNGEE. V was pared by 1 base and J by 6 bases, with 17 bases between. The CDR3 is 17 amino acids. CDR3 nucleotides: TGTGCCAGCAGCGTAAGCAGTGCGGGACGGAGTAATTCACCCCTCCACTTT. Protein sequence: CASSVSSAGRSNSPLHF.

The CDR3 spells CASSPGTSFSSTQYF. In DNA form, the CDR3 reads TGTGCCAGCAGCCCCGGGACTAGCTTCTCAAGTACGCAGTATTTT. V gene TRBV11-1 combines with J gene TRBJ2-3; 9 bases fit TRBD2. The CDR3 loop spans 15 amino acids. The germline V gene has CDR1 SGHAT and CDR2 FQDESV (reference sequence). V lost 5 bases and J lost 8; bases outside the gene matches: 11. Full variable domain (remainder filled in from reference TRBV11-1 and TRBJ2-3): EAEVAQSPRYKITEKSQAVAFWCDPISGHATLYWYRQILGQGPELLVQFQDESVVDDSQLPKDRFSAERLKGVDSTLKIQPAELGDSAMYLCASSPGTSFSSTQYFGPGTRLTVL.

CDR3 DNA: TGCAGTGCAAGTTCAGGGGGCGAAACAGGAAACACCATATATTTT. Translating it yields CSASSGGETGNTIYF. This sequence joins TRBV20-1 and TRBJ1-3; 8 positions match TRBD1. V shed 6 bases, J shed 4 bases, and the junction held 11 bases outside the gene matches. CDR3 size: 15 residues. Germline V gene data show CDR1 as DFQATT and CDR2 as SNEGSKA (reference sequence).

Relative to its sample, this clone is medium-sized. This chain joins TRBV5-8 and TRBJ1-6; D remains ambiguous. V was clipped by 2 bases and J by 7 bases, with 10 bases between them. Germline CDR1 SGHTS, CDR2 YDEGEE. There are 14 residues in the CDR3. The CDR3 here is CASSLRGRNSPLHF. The CDR3 DNA is TGTGCCAGCAGCTTAAGAGGGAGGAATTCACCCCTCCACTTT.